This TCR beta chain was captured by sequencing in a study of T cells in Graves' hyperthyroidism and ophthalmopathy. Trimming took 3 bases from V and 2 from J; bases not matched to a gene: 5. CDR1 KGHDR and CDR2 SFDVKD come from the germline V gene. The CDR3 has 16 residues. From RNA transcripts, TCR beta CDR3 regions were amplified. The HTBI set primed first-round TCR CDR3 RT-PCR. TCRdb processed the multiplex PCR reads anew with MiXCR; each CDR3 protein has one entry. The profile covers about 500,000 distinct CDR3 sequences, with 17% appearing a single time and 17% taken by the ten largest. This clonotype was seen ten or more times.

The chain carries TRBV24-1 and TRBJ2-3; 9 positions agree with TRBD2. Specimen: blood. The receptor comes from a woman aged 18-29 years with Graves' ophthalmopathy. As DNA, the CDR3 is TGTGCCACCAGTGATCCCAGCGGGGGGACCACAGATACGCAGTATTTT. Its protein product is CATSDPSGGTTDTQYF.